The rows below give T cell receptor beta chains drawn from one sample of a study of blood T cell repertoires in COVID-19. Libraries were prepared by immunoSEQ multiplex PCR; TCRdb keeps only in-frame clonotypes and omits some of them. The sample holds some 170,000 clones, around 90% seen once. The sequenced material came from peripheral blood. Receptors originate from a woman in her 50s with acute or convalescent COVID-19. Each CDR3 is given with its conserved first and last residue. A D gene is named only where the DNA matches it firmly. A row's size may be missing; if present it is once, few, many or a size class.

J	D	V	size	DNA	CDR3
TRBJ2-7	TRBD1	TRBV5-6	NA	TGTGCCAGCAGCGTCGGGACAGGGGTGGTCGAGCAGTACTTC	CASSVGTGVVEQYF
TRBJ1-1	NA	TRBV2	NA	TGTGCCAGCAGCCTGACAGATTACACTGAAGCTTTCTTT	CASSLTDYTEAFF
TRBJ2-7	NA	TRBV6-5	NA	TGTGCCAGCAGACCGACAGCGAGCTCCTACGAGCAGTACTTC	CASRPTASSYEQYF
TRBJ1-1	NA	TRBV6-5	NA	TGTGCCAGCAGTTCAACAAGGAACACTGAAGCTTTCTTT	CASSSTRNTEAFF
TRBJ1-1	NA	TRBV18	once	TGTGCCAGCTCACGGGCAGGGGTCGGGGCTTTCTTT	CASSRAGVGAFF
TRBJ1-4	NA	TRBV27	NA	TGTGCCAGCAGTCCTACAACTAATGAAAAACTGTTTTTT	CASSPTTNEKLFF
TRBJ2-5	NA	TRBV5-4	once	TGTGCCAGCAGCTTGGCAGGGGTCAAAGGAGAGACCCAGTACTTC	CASSLAGVKGETQYF
TRBJ2-4	TRBD2	TRBV5-1	NA	TGCGCCAGCGCCGCGACTAGCGGCAAAAACATTCAGTACTTC	CASAATSGKNIQYF
TRBJ1-6	NA	TRBV3-1/TRBV3-2	NA	TGTGCCAGCAGCCGGTCAGGGTCCTCTAATTCACCCCTCCACTTT	CASSRSGSSNSPLHF
TRBJ1-2	NA	TRBV3-1/TRBV3-2	NA	TGTGCCAGCAGCCAAGCAAAAATCAACTATGGCTACACCTTC	CASSQAKINYGYTF
TRBJ1-1	NA	TRBV27	NA	TGTGCCAGCAGTCCACGGGGACTCCAGCTCACTGAAGCTTTCTTT	CASSPRGLQLTEAFF
TRBJ2-1	TRBD2	TRBV6-5	NA	TGTGCCAGCAGTTCGGCCGGACTAGCGGGAGGAAATGAGCAGTTCTTC	CASSSAGLAGGNEQFF
TRBJ1-6	TRBD1	TRBV19	NA	TGTGCCAGTAGTATAGTGAGAGGGGGCACCTATAATTCACCCCTCCACTTT	CASSIVRGGTYNSPLHF
TRBJ2-5	NA	TRBV11-2	NA	TGTGCCAGCAGCTTACTCGGGGGTTATCAAGAGACCCAGTACTTC	CASSLLGGYQETQYF
TRBJ1-4	TRBD1	TRBV18	NA	TGTGCCAGCTCACCAGTCAGGGGGCAAGCTAATGAAAAACTGTTTTTT	CASSPVRGQANEKLFF
TRBJ1-2	NA	TRBV3-1/TRBV3-2	once	TGTGCCAGCAGCCAGTCCGACTATGGCTACACCTTC	CASSQSDYGYTF
TRBJ2-1	TRBD2	TRBV19	NA	TGTGCCAGTAGTGGGACTAGCGGGGGCAATGAGCAGTTCTTC	CASSGTSGGNEQFF
TRBJ2-7	TRBD1	TRBV6-4	NA	TGTGCCAGAGACAGGGTTCACGAGCAGTACTTC	CARDRVHEQYF
TRBJ1-1	TRBD1	TRBV5-1	NA	TGCGCCAGCAGCTTTCACCCGACAGGGGGCTCTGAAGCTTTCTTT	CASSFHPTGGSEAFF
TRBJ1-1	NA	TRBV18	NA	TGTGCCAGCTCACCACCCGGGTGGGACACTGAAGCTTTCTTT	CASSPPGWDTEAFF
TRBJ2-1	TRBD1	TRBV23-1	NA	TGCGCCAGCAGTCAATCGAGAGACAGGGCCTACAATGAGCAGTTCTTC	CASSQSRDRAYNEQFF
TRBJ2-5	NA	TRBV21-1	NA	TGTGCCAGCGGCGACAGCAAAGAGACCCAGTACTTC	CASGDSKETQYF
TRBJ2-1	TRBD2	TRBV9	NA	TGTGCCAGCAGCGTAGGTGGGACTACCTACAATGAGCAGTTCTTC	CASSVGGTTYNEQFF
TRBJ1-2	NA	TRBV7-2	NA	TGTGCCAGCAGCTTAGTGGGAGACGCCTATGGCTACACCTTC	CASSLVGDAYGYTF
TRBJ1-4	NA	TRBV4-3	NA	TGCGCCAGCAGCCAAGGGCAGGGGAGTGAAAAACTGTTTTTT	CASSQGQGSEKLFF
TRBJ1-2	TRBD1	TRBV27	NA	TGTGCCAGCAGTTCACAGGGGTTTGGCTACACCTTC	CASSSQGFGYTF
TRBJ2-5	TRBD2	TRBV14	NA	TGTGCCAGCAGCCAACTAGCGGGGGGGCCGAGTGCGACCCAGTACTTC	CASSQLAGGPSATQYF
TRBJ2-1	TRBD2	TRBV19	few	TGTGCCAGTAGCGCGACTAGCGGGGGGCTCAATGAGCAGTTCTTC	CASSATSGGLNEQFF
TRBJ1-2	TRBD1	TRBV4-1	NA	TGCGCCAGCAGCCTCTCGACAGGGGTTTCCTCTAACTATGGCTACACCTTC	CASSLSTGVSSNYGYTF
TRBJ1-4	NA	TRBV10-3	few	TGTGCCATCAGCGAAGGGGTATTGGCGAATGAAAAACTGTTTTTT	CAISEGVLANEKLFF
TRBJ2-3	TRBD2	TRBV18	NA	TGTGCCAGCTCATTCCGGGAGGCCGGTACTTCCACAGATACGCAGTATTTT	CASSFREAGTSTDTQYF
TRBJ2-3	TRBD1	TRBV5-1	NA	TGCGCCAGCAGCGTAGGACAGGGGGGAGATACGCAGTATTTT	CASSVGQGGDTQYF
TRBJ2-7	NA	TRBV6-2/TRBV6-3	NA	TGTGCCAGCAGTTCCCTATACGAGCAGTACTTC	CASSSLYEQYF
TRBJ1-2	NA	TRBV30	once	TGTGCCTGGACCAGACAGGCCCCTAACTATGGCTACACCTTC	CAWTRQAPNYGYTF
TRBJ1-2	NA	TRBV28	NA	TGTGCCACCCTCAGACGGGAAATTAACTATGGCTACACCTTC	CATLRREINYGYTF
TRBJ1-2	NA	TRBV9	NA	TGTGCCAGCAGCCCGACGCCGGGCCATCCTGGGGGGGGCTACACCTTC	CASSPTPGHPGGGYTF
TRBJ2-7	NA	TRBV21-1	NA	TGTGCCAGCAGCAAAGCGTCAACCTACGAGCAGTACTTC	CASSKASTYEQYF
TRBJ1-5	TRBD1	TRBV19	NA	TGTGCCAGTAGAAGGGAACAGGGGTTACAGCCCCAGCATTTT	CASRREQGLQPQHF
TRBJ1-2	NA	TRBV18	NA	TGTGCCAGCTCACCGGAGGCTAACTATGGCTACACCTTC	CASSPEANYGYTF
TRBJ1-4	NA	TRBV7-2	NA	TGTGCCAGCAGCTTAGGATCTGGGGGCCATGAAAAACTGTTTTTT	CASSLGSGGHEKLFF
TRBJ2-3	NA	TRBV7-2	NA	TGTGCCAGCAGCTTAGTCCCCCCTTATAGTAGCACAGATACGCAGTATTTT	CASSLVPPYSSTDTQYF
TRBJ2-3	NA	TRBV29-1	NA	TGCAGCGTTACGGGATGGGGCACAGATACGCAGTATTTT	CSVTGWGTDTQYF
TRBJ1-5	NA	TRBV19	NA	TGTGCCAGTACCTCACCCGCATCAGAGCCCCAGCATTTT	CASTSPASEPQHF